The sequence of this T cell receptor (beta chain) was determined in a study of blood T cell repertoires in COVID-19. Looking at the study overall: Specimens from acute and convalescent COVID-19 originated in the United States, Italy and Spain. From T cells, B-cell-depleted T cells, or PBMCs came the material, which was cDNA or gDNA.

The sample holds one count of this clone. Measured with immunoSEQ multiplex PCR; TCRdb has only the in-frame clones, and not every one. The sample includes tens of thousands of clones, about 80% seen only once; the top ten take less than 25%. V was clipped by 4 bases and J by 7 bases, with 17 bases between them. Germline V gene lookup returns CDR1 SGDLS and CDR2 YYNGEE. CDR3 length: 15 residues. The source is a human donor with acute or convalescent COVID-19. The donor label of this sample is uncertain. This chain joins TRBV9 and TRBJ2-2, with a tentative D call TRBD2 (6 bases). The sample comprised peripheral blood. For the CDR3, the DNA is TGTGCCAGCAGCCTTCTCCCGGAGGGCGGCGGGGAGCTGTTTTTT. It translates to CASSLLPEGGGELFF.